Each of the 18 T cell receptor beta chains below was sequenced from the same sample in a study of blood T cell repertoires in COVID-19. Sequencing used immunoSEQ multiplex PCR; TCRdb keeps in-frame clones, though not all of them. The data show approximately 300,000 clones, with roughly 89% seen just once and over 4% held by the top ten. Specimen: PBMCs or T cells enriched from blood (not recorded which). These receptor sequences come from a man aged 55-75 years who had recovered from COVID-19.

The rearrangement uses TRBV28 and TRBJ1-2, with 9 bases matching TRBD1. CDR1 and CDR2 from the germline V gene are MDHEN and SYDVKM. The trim removed 7 bases at V and 4 bases at J, leaving 13 bases unmatched. This CDR3 has 16 amino acids. DNA for the CDR3: TGTGCCAGCACCCTTTTACAGGGGGCCTTGTCCTATGGCTACACCTTC. This encodes CASTLLQGALSYGYTF.

This rearrangement joins TRBV3-1 (or the pseudogene TRBV3-2) to TRBJ2-3; TRBD1 matches 8 bases. The germline V gene has CDR1 LGHDT and CDR2 YNNKEL (reference sequence). There are 15 residues in the CDR3. With 4 bases clipped from V and 1 base from J, the junction kept 4 bases outside the gene matches. As DNA, the CDR3 is TGTGCCAGCAGCCGCGGACAGGGTCGCACAGATACGCAGTATTTT. Protein: CASSRGQGRTDTQYF.

The CDR3 region is CASSQVSGAYEQYF. For the CDR3, the DNA is TGTGCCAGCAGCCAAGTGAGCGGAGCCTACGAGCAGTACTTC. This chain connects TRBV3-1 (or the pseudogene TRBV3-2) to TRBJ2-7, with D possibly being TRBD2 (5 bases). CDR1 and CDR2 (germline): LGHDT, YNNKEL (reference sequence). V lost 1 base and J 2 bases, leaving 9 bases between the germline ends. The CDR3 has 14 residues.

V and J are TRBV7-2 and TRBJ2-7; a weak D match, TRBD1 (6 bases). The V end lost 1 base, the J end lost 2 bases, and 12 bases lay between the germline ends. Germline lookup yields CDR1 SGHTA and CDR2 FQGNSA. CDR3 length: 15 amino acids. The CDR3 DNA reads as TGTGCCAGCAGCTTAGTCCCACAGGGCCCCTACGAGCAGTACTTC. It is translated as CASSLVPQGPYEQYF.

The chain uses TRBV27 and TRBJ2-7; the match to TRBD1 covers 7 bases. After removal of 2 bases from V and 2 bases from J, the junction contained 3 bases not matched to a gene. CDR1 MNHEY and CDR2 SMNVEV come from the germline V gene (reference sequence). CDR3 size: 14 residues. CDR3 loop: CASSLGTVPYEQYF. As DNA, the CDR3 is TGTGCCAGCAGTTTAGGGACAGTACCCTACGAGCAGTACTTC.

The V gene is TRBV7-9, the J gene TRBJ1-2, with D tentatively TRBD1 (6 bases). The germline gives CDR1 SEHNR, CDR2 FQNEAQ (reference sequence). V dropped 4 bases and J dropped 6 bases, with 21 bases sitting between them. The CDR3 spans 16 residues. The CDR3 bases are TGTGCCAGCAGCTCCAGCAAAACAGGGATTTACGATGGCTACACCTTC. Its translation: CASSSSKTGIYDGYTF.

The V gene is TRBV7-9, the J gene TRBJ2-7, with TRBD1 matching over 8 bases. The germline V gene has CDR1 SEHNR and CDR2 FQNEAQ (reference sequence). The CDR3 length is 14 residues. With 1 base clipped from V and 3 bases from J, the junction kept 2 bases outside the gene matches. CDR3 protein: CASSLGQGRYEQYF. The CDR3 DNA sequence: TGTGCCAGCAGCTTAGGACAGGGGCGCTACGAGCAGTACTTC.

This chain joins TRBV24-1 and TRBJ2-3; TRBD2 matches 12 bases. Looked up from germline, CDR1 is KGHDR and CDR2 is SFDVKD. The CDR3 spans 17 residues. The J segment lost 6 bases and the V segment lost 3 bases, leaving 9 bases of the junction unmatched. CDR3 residues: CATSDASGLAGTDTQYF. For the CDR3, the DNA is TGTGCCACCAGTGATGCCTCAGGACTAGCGGGAACGGATACGCAGTATTTT.

As to this clone: This specimen includes other DNA sequences encoding the same CDR3. V gene TRBV6-5 combines with J gene TRBJ1-3, with TRBD1 matching over 11 bases. Germline V gives CDR1 MNHEY, CDR2 SVGAGI. The CDR3 totals 15 residues. V trimming: 5 bases; J trimming: 3 bases; junction bases outside the gene matches: 3. The CDR3 here is CASSRTGGSGNTIYF. DNA of the CDR3: TGTGCCAGCAGTCGGACAGGGGGCAGTGGAAACACCATATATTTT.

J is TRBJ1-6 and V is TRBV4-3, with D possibly being TRBD1 (5 bases). This CDR3 has 16 residues. From germline, CDR1 is LGHNA and CDR2 YSLEER. The V end was cut by 5 bases, the J end by 8 bases, with 19 bases between. CDR3 bases: TGCGCCAGCAGCGACCCCTCGGGGGGTAGTTATTCACCCCTCCACTTT. Its translation is CASSDPSGGSYSPLHF.

The chain employs TRBV5-6 and TRBJ1-4; 8 bases fit TRBD1. Germline V gene data show CDR1 as SGHDT and CDR2 as YYEEEE. The CDR3 extends over 14 amino acids. V lost 7 bases to trimming and J lost 8 bases; unmatched junction nucleotides: 10. The CDR3 DNA is TGTGCCAGCTCTGAGACAGGGGCCGGCGAAAAACTGTTTTTT. Translated: CASSETGAGEKLFF.

The rearrangement uses TRBV21-1 and TRBJ2-1; no DNA check was done on the table's D call, TRBD2. TRBV21-1 corresponds to a pseudogene. The CDR3 sequence is 17 residues long. Written as DNA, the CDR3 is TGTGCCAGCAGCAAAGCGCTGGGCGGGAGAAGAGGGGATGAGCAGTTCTTC. Amino acids: CASSKALGGRRGDEQFF.

The chain employs TRBV3-1 (or the pseudogene TRBV3-2) and TRBJ1-5, with TRBD1 matching 8 bases. The CDR3 runs to 15 residues. The germline V gene encodes CDR1 LGHDT and CDR2 YNNKEL (reference sequence). Germline trimming cut 4 bases from V and 3 bases from J; bases unmatched to any gene: 5. CDR3 bases: TGTGCCAGCAGCCCTCAGGACAGGGACAATCAGCCCCAGCATTTT. Its translation: CASSPQDRDNQPQHF.

V is TRBV19 and J is TRBJ2-7, with 11 positions matching TRBD2. There are 15 residues in the CDR3. Germline V CDR1 and CDR2: LNHDA, SQIVND (reference sequence). Trimming took 3 bases from V and 5 from J; bases not matched to a gene: 6. The CDR3 nucleotides read TGTGCCAGTAGTATCCGGCCGGGACTAGCGGACGAGCAGTACTTC. Encoded protein: CASSIRPGLADEQYF.

The chain links TRBV5-5 to TRBJ1-5; D gene unclear. V lost 4 bases and J lost 5, with 10 bases in between. CDR1 and CDR2 from the germline V gene are SGHKS and YYEKEE (reference sequence). The CDR3 is made up of 13 amino acids. CDR3 DNA: TGTGCCAGCAGCCCGGTCCCCGATCAGCCCCAGCATTTT. Its protein product is CASSPVPDQPQHF. Using reference TRBV5-5 and TRBJ1-5 for the parts outside the CDR3, the full variable domain is DAGVTQSPTHLIKTRGQQVTLRCSPISGHKSVSWYQQVLGQGPQFIFQYYEKEERGRGNFPDRFSARQFPNYSSELNVNALLLGDSALYLCASSPVPDQPQHFGDGTRLSIL.

The CDR3 spells CASSRAVRYNEQFF. The CDR3 DNA reads as TGCGCCAGCAGTCGTGCGGTAAGATACAATGAGCAGTTCTTC. The chain is built from TRBV23-1 and TRBJ2-1; D not resolved. TRBV23-1 is annotated as an ORF whose role is uncertain. Trimming took 4 bases from V and 4 from J, leaving 11 bases between them. CDR3 length: 14 residues.

The rearrangement uses TRBV19 and TRBJ2-7, with D perhaps matching TRBD2 (5 bases). V was trimmed by 1 base and J by 2 bases, leaving 12 bases between them. Germline assignment: CDR1 LNHDA and CDR2 SQIVND (reference sequence). The CDR3 extends over 15 amino acids. CDR3 region: CASSIAGFWAYEQYF. Here the CDR3 DNA reads TGTGCCAGTAGTATAGCGGGGTTCTGGGCCTACGAGCAGTACTTC.

In nucleotides, the CDR3 is TGTGCCAGTAACCGACAGAGCTCTGGAAACACCATATATTTT. Protein: CASNRQSSGNTIYF. The chain is built from TRBV19 and TRBJ1-3; possible D gene TRBD1, 5 bases. Trimming removed 7 bases from V and 0 bases from J, with 10 bases in between. From germline, CDR1 is LNHDA and CDR2 SQIVND (reference sequence). CDR3 length equals 14 residues.